Listed here are 26 T cell receptor beta chains from one sample, sequenced in a study of cytomegalovirus exposure and HLA in healthy donors (dated by TCRdb to between 2016 and 2019). Library preparation was by the immunoSEQ multiplex PCR assay. This immuneACCESS table, as held by TCRdb, lists in-frame sequences with V and J called but not all clones. Of the missing ones, under half trace to an unresolved V gene in checked studies; the others have no known cause. The sample includes 140,000 to 150,000 clones, with roughly 87% observed a single time. Together, the top ten hold less than 5.5% of the sample. Sample: PBMCs. Receptors originate from a man aged 18-30 years in good health and CMV-seropositive.

This rearrangement joins TRBV2 to TRBJ1-1; D remains unclear. The CDR3 loop spans 14 amino acids. The ends were cut back, 5 bases at V and 10 bases at J, with 20 bases in the middle. Looked up from germline, CDR1 is SNHLY and CDR2 is FYNNEI. In DNA, the CDR3 is TGTGCCAGCAGTAAAGAGGCAGGTGTTACGGTAGCTTTCTTT. Protein: CASSKEAGVTVAFF.

This clone was observed a single time. The DNA of the CDR3 is TGTGCCAGCAGTTATACAGGGGCCCCTATGGGCTACACCTTC. Its translation: CASSYTGAPMGYTF. The chain links TRBV6-5 to TRBJ1-2; 7 positions match TRBD1. V trimming: 3 bases; J trimming: 8 bases; junction bases outside the gene matches: 9. From germline, CDR1 is MNHEY and CDR2 SVGAGI. This CDR3 has 14 residues.

The gene calls are TRBV5-6 and TRBJ1-4; D is unresolved. CDR1 and CDR2 (germline): SGHDT, YYEEEE. Trimming stripped 4 bases from V and 8 bases from J, with 9 bases between. CDR3 length: 12 amino acids. The CDR3 DNA reads TGTGCCAGCAGCCTATCATGGGAAAAACTGTTTTTT. This gives the protein CASSLSWEKLFF.

The CDR3 loop is CATGAGTSFYNEQFF. For the CDR3, the DNA is TGTGCCACAGGGGCAGGGACTAGCTTTTACAATGAGCAGTTCTTC. This chain uses TRBV27 with TRBJ2-1, with TRBD2 identical over 9 bases. CDR1 is MNHEY and CDR2 is SMNVEV in the germline V gene (reference sequence). CDR3 length: 15 residues. V was clipped by 10 bases and J by 4 bases; unmatched bases: 11.

The V call is TRBV14, the J call TRBJ1-1, with D possibly matching TRBD1 (5 bases). Germline CDR1 and CDR2: SGHDN and FVKESK. The CDR3 extends over 12 amino acids. V was trimmed by 0 bases and J by 11 bases, leaving 10 bases between them. The CDR3 coding sequence is TGTGCCAGCAGCCAAGATTGGGGGGGGGCTTTCTTT. Protein product: CASSQDWGGAFF. The full variable domain, rest sourced from reference TRBV14 and TRBJ1-1, is EAGVTQFPSHSVIEKGQTVTLRCDPISGHDNLYWYRRVMGKEIKFLLHFVKESKQDESGMPNNRFLAERTGGTYSTLKVQPAELEDSGVYFCASSQDWGGAFFGQGTRLTVV.

As DNA, the CDR3 is TGTGCCAGCTCACTTAGCAGGGACGAGCAGTACTTC. Amino acids: CASSLSRDEQYF. The V gene is TRBV18, the J gene TRBJ2-7, with D perhaps matching TRBD1 (5 bases). The germline V gene has CDR1 KGHSH and CDR2 LQKENI. Trimming cost V 4 bases and J 5 bases, with 9 bases left between them. CDR3 length: 12 residues. The variable domain in full, completed from reference TRBV18 and TRBJ2-7, reads NAGVMQNPRHLVRRRGQEARLRCSPMKGHSHVYWYRQLPEEGLKFMVYLQKENIIDESGMPKERFSAEFPKEGPSILRIQQVVRGDSAAYFCASSLSRDEQYFGPGTRLTVT.

This chain joins TRBV27 and TRBJ1-2; possible D gene TRBD1, 5 bases. Trimming took 7 bases from V and 2 from J, leaving 14 bases between them. Germline V gene sequence: CDR1 MNHEY, CDR2 SMNVEV (reference sequence). This CDR3 contains 14 residues. CDR3 sequence (DNA): TGTGCCAGCAACCGGACAATGATGAACTATGGCTACACCTTC. This codes for CASNRTMMNYGYTF.

The chain joins TRBV4-1 to TRBJ2-3, with TRBD2 matching over 7 bases. The germline CDR1 and CDR2 sequences are MGHRA and YSYEKL. Losses at the gene ends were 2 bases for V and 2 bases for J; bases not matched to a gene: 7. The CDR3 loop spans 16 amino acids. CDR3 sequence reads: CASSQSLATSTDTQYF. For the CDR3, the DNA is TGCGCCAGCAGCCAATCACTAGCGACCTCCACAGATACGCAGTATTTT.

This clone has just one count. The chain employs TRBV2 and TRBJ1-1; TRBD1 might be the D (6 bases). Trimming removed 8 bases from V and 1 base from J, with 14 bases in between. CDR1 is SNHLY, CDR2 FYNNEI, per germline. There are 14 residues in the CDR3. The DNA for the CDR3 is TGTGCCAGCCGCGACGACAGGCAGAACACTGAAGCTTTCTTT. It specifies CASRDDRQNTEAFF. The full variable domain, rest sourced from reference TRBV2 and TRBJ1-1, is EPEVTQTPSHQVTQMGQEVILRCVPISNHLYFYWYRQILGQKVEFLVSFYNNEISEKSEIFDDQFSVERPDGSNFTLKIRSTKLEDSAMYFCASRDDRQNTEAFFGQGTRLTVV.

This chain links TRBV2 with TRBJ1-5; weak D call: TRBD1 (5 bases). V was trimmed by 3 bases and J by 6 bases, leaving 9 bases between them. The CDR3 is made up of 13 amino acids. The germline gives CDR1 SNHLY, CDR2 FYNNEI. CDR3: CASSDKGIQPQHF. CDR3 DNA: TGTGCCAGCAGTGATAAGGGGATTCAGCCCCAGCATTTT.

The chain recombines TRBV4-1 with TRBJ1-6, with no clear D. Germline V CDR1 and CDR2: MGHRA, YSYEKL. Trimming removed 1 base from V and 9 bases from J, with 16 bases in between. CDR3 size: 16 residues. The CDR3 DNA sequence: TGCGCCAGCAGCCAAGTGGTTTACAGCGAGGGTTCACCCCTCCACTTT. Amino acid sequence: CASSQVVYSEGSPLHF.

The gene calls are TRBV5-1 and TRBJ2-7, with D tentatively TRBD2 (7 bases). The V end lost 3 bases, the J end lost 2 bases, and 15 bases lay between the germline ends. The CDR3 loop spans 15 amino acids. From germline, CDR1 is SGHRS and CDR2 YFSETQ. CDR3 DNA sequence: TGCGCCAGCAGCTCGCGAGGGGGGGGTCCCTACGAGCAGTACTTC. Amino acid sequence: CASSSRGGGPYEQYF.

This chain joins TRBV19 and TRBJ2-7; 9 positions agree with TRBD1. This CDR3 has 15 amino acids. The trim removed 2 bases at V and 3 bases at J, leaving 5 bases unmatched. Germline V gives CDR1 LNHDA, CDR2 SQIVND (reference sequence). CDR3 in DNA: TGTGCCAGTAGTATATTCCAGGGACAGGGCTACGAGCAGTACTTC. This sequence encodes CASSIFQGQGYEQYF.

The chain combines TRBV27 with TRBJ2-7; 13 bases are a match to TRBD2. Germline loops: CDR1 MNHEY, CDR2 SMNVEV (reference sequence). V shed 4 bases, J shed 4 bases, and the junction held 1 base outside the gene matches. The CDR3 totals 14 residues. In DNA, the CDR3 is TGTGCCAGCAGTTGGACTAGCGGGAGTTACGAGCAGTACTTC. Amino acid sequence: CASSWTSGSYEQYF.

V and J are TRBV7-2 and TRBJ2-3; D is ambiguous. Trimming pared 3 bases from V and 1 base from J, leaving 11 bases between. CDR1 and CDR2 from the germline V gene are SGHTA and FQGNSA. This CDR3 is built from 15 residues. The CDR3 nucleotides are TGTGCCAGCAGCTTCGCTGCTATAGGCACAGATACGCAGTATTTT. Translation: CASSFAAIGTDTQYF.

The chain couples TRBV11-3 to TRBJ2-1, with 11 bases that match TRBD2. J lost 3 bases, V lost 5 bases, and 9 bases had no gene match. Germline V CDR1 and CDR2: SGHNT, YENEEA. The CDR3 consists of 17 residues. CDR3 DNA: TGTGCCAGCAGCCTTGGACTAGCGGGTAGGGGCTACAATGAGCAGTTCTTC. This sequence encodes CASSLGLAGRGYNEQFF.

The J gene is TRBJ2-3, the V gene TRBV7-8; the match to TRBD2 covers 7 bases. J was trimmed by 4 bases and V by 3 bases; bases with no gene match: 7. Looked up from germline, CDR1 is SGHVS and CDR2 is FQNEAQ. The CDR3 consists of 15 residues. The CDR3 nucleotides are TGTGCCAGCAGCTTCCCCCCCGCGGGGGCAGATACGCAGTATTTT. It translates to CASSFPPAGADTQYF.

In DNA, the CDR3 is TGTGCCAGCAGCCGCCGGGACAGGCTCCTTGAAGCTTTCTTT. Translation gives CASSRRDRLLEAFF. V gene TRBV11-2 combines with J gene TRBJ1-1; 8 bases fit TRBD1. Germline CDR1 is SGHAT and CDR2 is FQNNGV. The CDR3 is 14 amino acids. J gave up 7 bases and V 5 bases, and 9 bases lay outside the gene matches.

The chain has TRBV7-2 and TRBJ1-2, with 8 bases lining up with TRBD1. Germline V lookup: CDR1 SGHTA, CDR2 FQGNSA. This CDR3 spans 12 amino acids. The J segment lost 7 bases and the V segment lost 5 bases, leaving 3 bases of the junction unmatched. The CDR3 DNA reads as TGTGCCAGCAGCCCGGACAGGGCTGGCTACACCTTC. Translation: CASSPDRAGYTF.

This clone occurred once. CDR3 loop: CASSPSAQGNYGYTF. The CDR3 nucleotides are TGTGCCAGTAGTCCCTCTGCCCAGGGGAACTATGGCTACACCTTC. The genes are TRBV19 and TRBJ1-2, with TRBD1 as a possible D gene (6 bases). Germline loops: CDR1 LNHDA, CDR2 SQIVND (reference sequence). The CDR3 is made up of 15 amino acids. V was shortened by 5 bases and J by 2 bases, with 15 bases between the two germline ends.

The chain joins TRBV5-1 to TRBJ1-1; 9 bases fit TRBD1. The germline V gene encodes CDR1 SGHRS and CDR2 YFSETQ. V was clipped by 4 bases and J by 2 bases; unmatched bases: 6. CDR3 length equals 15 residues. The CDR3 loop reads CASSMQTGGNTEAFF. CDR3 nucleotides: TGCGCCAGCAGCATGCAGACAGGGGGTAACACTGAAGCTTTCTTT.

The CDR3: CASSPGTDNEKLFF. CDR3 DNA: TGCGCCAGCAGCCCGGGGACAGATAATGAAAAACTGTTTTTT. The chain uses TRBV5-1 and TRBJ1-4; 7 nucleotides align to TRBD1. This CDR3 is built from 14 residues. Germline V CDR1 and CDR2: SGHRS, YFSETQ. J gave up 4 bases and V 4 bases, and 4 bases lay outside the gene matches.

The chain combines TRBV4-1 with TRBJ2-2, with TRBD1 identical over 7 bases. Germline loops: CDR1 MGHRA, CDR2 YSYEKL. With 0 bases clipped from V and 0 bases from J, the junction kept 16 bases outside the gene matches. There are 21 residues in the CDR3. The CDR3 coding sequence is TGCGCCAGCAGCCAAGATAAGTTTCGGAGCGGACAGGTGACGAACACCGGGGAGCTGTTTTTT. Translating gives CASSQDKFRSGQVTNTGELFF.

The chain carries TRBV2 and TRBJ1-1; tentatively, D is TRBD1 (5 bases). Germline CDR1 is SNHLY and CDR2 is FYNNEI. V was shortened by 4 bases and J by 3 bases, with 9 bases between the two germline ends. The CDR3 totals 13 residues. CDR3 loop: CASSVRRDTEAFF. As DNA, the CDR3 is TGTGCCAGCAGTGTCCGCAGGGACACTGAAGCTTTCTTT.

The V and J genes are TRBV7-9 and TRBJ2-2; possible D gene TRBD2, 7 bases. CDR1 SEHNR and CDR2 FQNEAQ come from the germline V gene (reference sequence). V dropped 0 bases and J dropped 4 bases, with 15 bases sitting between them. CDR3 length equals 17 residues. CDR3 DNA sequence: TGTGCCAGCAGCTTAGCTGGTGGGAGGGGGAGCACCGGGGAGCTGTTTTTT. Protein sequence: CASSLAGGRGSTGELFF.

J is TRBJ1-1 and V is TRBV27, with a possible D match to TRBD1 (5 bases). V gave up 2 bases and J gave up 8 bases, with 12 bases separating them. This CDR3 is built from 13 residues. Germline V gene lookup returns CDR1 MNHEY and CDR2 SMNVEV (reference sequence). The CDR3 loop is CASSLAWGEEAFF. The CDR3 bases are TGTGCCAGCAGTTTAGCTTGGGGGGAGGAAGCTTTCTTT.